This T cell receptor beta chain was captured in a study of blood T cell repertoires in COVID-19. The method was immunoSEQ multiplex PCR; TCRdb's version includes in-frame clones alone and lacks a portion of them. The sample lists under 200,000 clones; roughly 80% were seen once. Looked up from germline, CDR1 is MDHEN and CDR2 is SYDVKM. V dropped 7 bases and J dropped 12; count of bases not matched to a gene: 9. The length of the CDR3 is 11 residues. The receptor was derived from a woman aged 50 to 60 who had recovered from COVID-19. Sample: PBMCs or T cells enriched from blood (not recorded which). The chain recombines TRBV28 with TRBJ2-7, with 7 bases that match TRBD1. In DNA, the CDR3 is TGTGCCAGCACCGATGACAGGGTTCTGTACTTC. Translating it yields CASTDDRVLYF.